Sequencing of this TCR beta chain was carried out in a study of T cells in tuberculosis. After thawing and overnight rest, PBMC were stained with GMM-loaded CD1B tetramer, viability dye and anti-CD3 for sorting. C32 glucose monomycolate from Rhodococcus equi was loaded onto the CD1B tetramers. PBMC for tetramer sorting were first depleted of CD14-expressing monocytes. V was clipped by 7 bases and J by 4 bases, with 10 bases between them. CDR1 is GTSNPN and CDR2 is SVGIG in the germline V gene (reference sequence). The CDR3 has 12 amino acids. TCRdb's copy holds only in-frame clones and misses some; the assay was immunoSEQ multiplex PCR. Here the sample spans roughly 92,000 clones, approximately 90% being singletons.

Input material: CD1b-GMM tetramer-negative cells sorted from PBMCs. V usage is TRBV30 and J usage is TRBJ2-2, with D perhaps matching TRBD2 (5 bases). This clonotype originated in an adult woman with latent tuberculosis. CDR3: CAYGRGTGELFF. CDR3 in DNA: TGTGCCTACGGTCGGGGCACCGGGGAGCTGTTTTTT.